These T cell receptor beta chains were read from a single sample in a study of OX40 agonist ivuxolimab in advanced cancers. Assay: immunoSEQ multiplex PCR; the TCRdb copy retains only in-frame clones and omits some. This sample has 110,000 or so clones, with approximately 90% found just once. Specimen: CD4+ or CD8+ T cells sorted from blood, collected in a trial of the OX40 agonist ivuxolimab. These receptors were collected from an adult with an advanced solid tumor such as melanoma, head and neck, liver or kidney cancer. Both conserved end residues are part of each CDR3. The D gene is left open where the match is weak. A row's size may be missing; if present it is once, few, many or a size class.

size	D	V	J	CDR3	DNA
.	TRBD1	TRBV7-3	TRBJ2-1	CASSPTGQTNEQFF	TGTGCCAGCAGCCCCACGGGACAGACGAATGAGCAGTTCTTC
.	TRBD2	TRBV6-5	TRBJ2-1	CATGLAGGREQFF	TGTGCCACGGGACTAGCGGGAGGACGGGAGCAGTTCTTC
few	TRBD2	TRBV6-1	TRBJ2-3	CASRREGTDTQYF	TGTGCCAGCAGGCGGGAGGGCACAGATACGCAGTATTTT
.	TRBD1	TRBV19	TRBJ1-2	CASSIRDRVFEVDSGYTF	TGTGCCAGTAGTATCCGGGACAGGGTGTTTGAAGTTGACTCGGGCTACACCTTC
few	TRBD1	TRBV5-6	TRBJ1-5	CASSRRGQINQPQHF	TGTGCCAGCAGCCGCCGGGGACAGATCAATCAGCCCCAGCATTTT
.	.	TRBV18	TRBJ2-4	CASSGQGGDIQYF	TGTGCCAGCTCAGGACAGGGAGGGGACATTCAGTACTTC
once	TRBD2	TRBV11-3	TRBJ2-2	CASSLRLAGGHTGELFF	TGTGCCAGCAGCTTAAGACTAGCGGGAGGCCACACCGGGGAGCTGTTTTTT
.	.	TRBV30	TRBJ1-2	CAWSPPEAGLRDRYGYTF	TGTGCCTGGAGTCCACCCGAAGCGGGCCTCAGGGACCGCTATGGCTACACCTTC
.	TRBD1	TRBV5-1	TRBJ2-1	CASSANNRGEQFF	TGCGCCAGCAGCGCGAACAACAGGGGCGAGCAGTTCTTC
.	.	TRBV18	TRBJ2-1	CASSPPIGQIYNEQFF	TGTGCCAGCTCACCACCAATCGGACAGATCTACAATGAGCAGTTCTTC
once	.	TRBV14	TRBJ2-7	CASSGWGSVYEQYF	TGTGCCAGCAGCGGGTGGGGTTCAGTCTACGAGCAGTACTTC
.	.	TRBV30	TRBJ2-2	CAWRSNGAGELFF	TGTGCCTGGAGGTCTAACGGGGCCGGGGAGCTGTTTTTT
.	TRBD1	TRBV15	TRBJ2-7	CATRGTGGDEQYF	TGTGCCACCAGAGGGACAGGGGGGGACGAGCAGTACTTC
.	.	TRBV27	TRBJ2-4	CASSLFSSAKNIQYF	TGTGCCAGCAGTTTATTTAGTTCTGCCAAAAACATTCAGTACTTC
.	TRBD1	TRBV6-5	TRBJ1-5	CASSYWSGGFLQPQHF	TGTGCCAGCAGTTACTGGTCAGGGGGCTTTTTACAGCCCCAGCATTTT
.	TRBD2	TRBV19	TRBJ2-3	CASSNGPGLAGADTQYF	TGTGCCAGTAGCAACGGACCGGGACTAGCGGGCGCAGATACGCAGTATTTT
.	.	TRBV30	TRBJ2-1	CAWSVLTNEQFF	TGTGCCTGGAGTGTACTCACTAATGAGCAGTTCTTC
.	TRBD1	TRBV5-1	TRBJ2-5	CATGQGQETQYF	TGCGCCACCGGACAGGGACAAGAGACCCAGTACTTC
.	.	TRBV10-1	TRBJ2-2	CASSESGNTGELFF	TGCGCCAGCAGTGAGTCTGGCAACACCGGGGAGCTGTTTTTT
.	.	TRBV9	TRBJ2-1	CASSVAVGGEQFF	TGTGCCAGCAGCGTAGCGGTGGGAGGTGAGCAGTTCTTC
once	.	TRBV9	TRBJ2-7	CASSVSVDDYGPKRF	TGTGCCAGCAGCGTCTCCGTGGATGACTACGGCCCCAAGCGCTTC
.	.	TRBV5-1	TRBJ2-7	CASSQTGSSYEQYF	TGCGCCAGCAGTCAAACAGGAAGCTCCTACGAGCAGTACTTC
.	.	TRBV11-3	TRBJ1-2	CASSLHGGNYGYTF	TGTGCCAGCAGCCTCCACGGGGGGAACTATGGCTACACCTTC
few	TRBD1	TRBV30	TRBJ2-3	CAWRKQGADTQYF	TGTGCCTGGAGAAAACAGGGGGCAGATACGCAGTATTTT
.	.	TRBV12-5	TRBJ2-6	CASGLTATATSGANVLTF	TGTGCTAGTGGTTTGACAGCCACGGCAACCTCTGGGGCCAACGTCCTGACTTTC
.	.	TRBV2	TRBJ2-5	CASRLFRETQYF	TGTGCCAGCAGGTTATTTAGAGAGACCCAGTACTTC
once	TRBD1	TRBV11-2	TRBJ2-2	CASSLTGTGIAGELFF	TGTGCCAGCAGCTTAACCGGGACAGGGATTGCCGGGGAGCTGTTTTTT
.	TRBD1	TRBV6-1	TRBJ2-4	CASRSAGGNIQYF	TGTGCCAGCAGGTCAGCAGGGGGAAACATTCAGTACTTC
once	TRBD1	TRBV19	TRBJ2-2	CASRRQGVNTGELFF	TGTGCCAGTAGGAGGCAGGGGGTAAACACCGGGGAGCTGTTTTTT
.	.	TRBV5-1	TRBJ2-5	CASSLVPPQETQYF	TGCGCCAGCAGCTTGGTTCCCCCACAAGAGACCCAGTACTTC
.	.	TRBV20-1	TRBJ2-5	CSARTPETQYF	TGCAGTGCTAGGACCCCGGAGACCCAGTACTTC
.	.	TRBV4-1	TRBJ2-5	CASSQPDLRETQYF	TGCGCCAGCAGCCAACCGGACCTCCGGGAGACCCAGTACTTC
.	.	TRBV9	TRBJ1-2	CASSLQTGASGVYGYTF	TGTGCCAGCAGCCTTCAAACAGGCGCCTCAGGGGTCTATGGCTACACCTTC
.	.	TRBV7-8	TRBJ2-2	CASSLALAGSTGELFF	TGTGCCAGCAGCTTAGCACTTGCGGGGAGTACCGGGGAGCTGTTTTTT
.	.	TRBV9	TRBJ1-1	CASSTSPRRQSNTEAFF	TGTGCCAGCAGCACTAGCCCCCGCCGGCAGTCGAACACTGAAGCTTTCTTT
.	.	TRBV9	TRBJ1-3	CASSPLIRDGGNTIYF	TGTGCCAGCAGCCCCTTAATTCGAGATGGGGGAAACACCATATATTTT
.	.	TRBV5-1	TRBJ2-7	CASTLGYEQYF	TGCGCCAGCACCTTAGGCTACGAGCAGTACTTC